Following are 2 T cell receptor beta chains from one sample sequenced in a study of blood T cell repertoires in COVID-19. Generated by immunoSEQ multiplex PCR, the TCRdb table keeps only in-frame clones and is missing some. There are 160,000 or so clones in the sample; 75% to 85% occur only once, and about a tenth lies in the top ten. Input material: peripheral blood. The receptors stem from a human donor in a cohort sampled during active COVID-19.

This clone has only a few counts. This chain connects TRBV7-9 to TRBJ2-5; 12 bases agree with TRBD2. Germline CDR1 is SEHNR and CDR2 is FQNEAQ (reference sequence). This CDR3 comprises 15 residues. With V trimmed by 3 bases and J by 3 bases, 2 bases remained unmatched. CDR3 residues: CASSLLAGGKETQYF. The DNA of the CDR3 is TGTGCCAGCAGCTTGCTAGCGGGGGGGAAAGAGACCCAGTACTTC.

The chain combines TRBV7-2 with TRBJ2-7; D gene uncertain. The CDR3 is made up of 14 amino acids. Trimming left V 5 bases short and J 0 bases short, with 11 bases between. Germline loops: CDR1 SGHTA, CDR2 FQGNSA. CDR3 in DNA: TGTGCCAGCAGCCCCCCGCGGAGCTCCTACGAGCAGTACTTC. Its protein is CASSPPRSSYEQYF.